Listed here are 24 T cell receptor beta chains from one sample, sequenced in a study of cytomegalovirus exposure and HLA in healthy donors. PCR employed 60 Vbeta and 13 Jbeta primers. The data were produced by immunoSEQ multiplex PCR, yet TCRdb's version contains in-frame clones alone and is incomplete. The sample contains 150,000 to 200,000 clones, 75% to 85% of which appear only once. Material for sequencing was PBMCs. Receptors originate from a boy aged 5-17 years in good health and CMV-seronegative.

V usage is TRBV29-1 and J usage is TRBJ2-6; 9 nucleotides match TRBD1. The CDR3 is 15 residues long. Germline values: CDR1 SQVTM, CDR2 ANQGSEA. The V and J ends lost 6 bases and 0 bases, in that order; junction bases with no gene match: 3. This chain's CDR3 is CSVTGGPSGANVLTF. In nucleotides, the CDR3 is TGCAGCGTCACAGGGGGCCCCTCTGGGGCCAACGTCCTGACTTTC.

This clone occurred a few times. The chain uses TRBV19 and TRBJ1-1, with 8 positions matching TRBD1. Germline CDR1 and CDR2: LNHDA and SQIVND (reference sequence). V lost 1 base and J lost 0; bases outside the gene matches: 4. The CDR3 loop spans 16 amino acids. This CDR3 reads CASSIGQGRMNTEAFF. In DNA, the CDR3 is TGTGCCAGTAGTATAGGACAGGGGCGCATGAACACTGAAGCTTTCTTT.

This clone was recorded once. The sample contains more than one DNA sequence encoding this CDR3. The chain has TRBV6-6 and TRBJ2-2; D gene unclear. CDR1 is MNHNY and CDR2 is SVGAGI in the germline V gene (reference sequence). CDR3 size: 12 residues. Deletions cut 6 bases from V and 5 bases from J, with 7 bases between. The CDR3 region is CASSQKTGELFF. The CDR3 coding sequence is TGTGCCAGCAGCCAGAAAACCGGGGAGCTGTTTTTT.

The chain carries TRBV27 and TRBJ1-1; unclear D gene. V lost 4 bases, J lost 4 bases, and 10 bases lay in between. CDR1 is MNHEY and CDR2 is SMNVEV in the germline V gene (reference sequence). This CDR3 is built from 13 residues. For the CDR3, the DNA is TGTGCCAGCAGTTCTCTTCCCCCCACTGAAGCTTTCTTT. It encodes CASSSLPPTEAFF.

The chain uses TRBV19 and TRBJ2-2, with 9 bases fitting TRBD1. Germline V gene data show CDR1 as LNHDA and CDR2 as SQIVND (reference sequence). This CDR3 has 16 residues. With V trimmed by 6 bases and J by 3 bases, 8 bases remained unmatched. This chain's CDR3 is CASRPDRGLYTGELFF. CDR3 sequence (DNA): TGTGCCAGTAGGCCGGACAGGGGTCTCTACACCGGGGAGCTGTTTTTT.

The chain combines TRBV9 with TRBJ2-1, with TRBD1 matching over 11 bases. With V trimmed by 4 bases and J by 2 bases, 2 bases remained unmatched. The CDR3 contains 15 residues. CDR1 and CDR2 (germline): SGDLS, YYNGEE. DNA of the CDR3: TGTGCCAGCAGCCCGGGACAGGGGGCCTACAATGAGCAGTTCTTC. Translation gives CASSPGQGAYNEQFF.

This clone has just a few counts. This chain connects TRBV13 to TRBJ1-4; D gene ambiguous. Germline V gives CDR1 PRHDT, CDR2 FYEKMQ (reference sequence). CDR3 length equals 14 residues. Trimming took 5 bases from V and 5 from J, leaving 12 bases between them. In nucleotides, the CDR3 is TGTGCCAGCAGCCGCGGGAGTAGGAATGAAAAACTGTTTTTT. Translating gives CASSRGSRNEKLFF. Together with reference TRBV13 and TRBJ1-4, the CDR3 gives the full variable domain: AAGVIQSPRHLIKEKRETATLKCYPIPRHDTVYWYQQGPGQDPQFLISFYEKMQSDKGSIPDRFSAQQFSDYHSELNMSSLELGDSALYFCASSRGSRNEKLFFGSGTQLSVL.

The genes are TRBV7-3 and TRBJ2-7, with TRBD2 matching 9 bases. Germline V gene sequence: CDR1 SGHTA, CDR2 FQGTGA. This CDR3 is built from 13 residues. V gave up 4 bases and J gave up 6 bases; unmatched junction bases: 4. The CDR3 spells CASSSGLASEQYF. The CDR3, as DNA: TGTGCCAGCAGCTCCGGACTAGCGAGCGAGCAGTACTTC.

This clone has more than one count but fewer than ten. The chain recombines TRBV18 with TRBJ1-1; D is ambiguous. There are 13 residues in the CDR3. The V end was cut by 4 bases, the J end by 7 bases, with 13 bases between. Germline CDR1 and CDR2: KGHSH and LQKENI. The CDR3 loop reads CASSRGAEFEAFF. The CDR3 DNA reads TGTGCCAGCTCACGCGGAGCAGAGTTTGAAGCTTTCTTT. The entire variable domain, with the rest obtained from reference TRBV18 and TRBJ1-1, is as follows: NAGVMQNPRHLVRRRGQEARLRCSPMKGHSHVYWYRQLPEEGLKFMVYLQKENIIDESGMPKERFSAEFPKEGPSILRIQQVVRGDSAAYFCASSRGAEFEAFFGQGTRLTVV.

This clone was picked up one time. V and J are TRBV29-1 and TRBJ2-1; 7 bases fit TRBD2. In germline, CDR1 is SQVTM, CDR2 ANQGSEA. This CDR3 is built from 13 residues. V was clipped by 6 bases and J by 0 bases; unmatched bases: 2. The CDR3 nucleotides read TGCAGCGTGGGAGGGAGCTCCTACAATGAGCAGTTCTTC. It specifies CSVGGSSYNEQFF.

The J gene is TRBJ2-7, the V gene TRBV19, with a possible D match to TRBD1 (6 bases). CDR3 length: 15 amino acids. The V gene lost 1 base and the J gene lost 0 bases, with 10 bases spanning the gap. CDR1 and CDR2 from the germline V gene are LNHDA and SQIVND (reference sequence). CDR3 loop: CASSIGAGDSYEQYF. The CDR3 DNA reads TGTGCCAGTAGTATAGGGGCAGGGGACTCCTACGAGCAGTACTTC.

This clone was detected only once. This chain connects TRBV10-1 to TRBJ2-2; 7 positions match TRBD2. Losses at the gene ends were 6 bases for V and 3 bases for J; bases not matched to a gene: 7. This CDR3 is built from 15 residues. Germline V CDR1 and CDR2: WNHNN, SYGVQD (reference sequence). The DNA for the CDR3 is TGCGCCAGCAGCCCTGGACTAGAATACACCGGGGAGCTGTTTTTT. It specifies CASSPGLEYTGELFF.

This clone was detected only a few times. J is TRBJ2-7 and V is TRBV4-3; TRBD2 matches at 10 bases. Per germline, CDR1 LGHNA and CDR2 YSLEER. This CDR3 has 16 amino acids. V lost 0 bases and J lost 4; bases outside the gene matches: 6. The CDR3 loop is CASSQDLASGRYEQYF. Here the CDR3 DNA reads TGCGCCAGCAGCCAAGATCTTGCTAGCGGGAGATACGAGCAGTACTTC.

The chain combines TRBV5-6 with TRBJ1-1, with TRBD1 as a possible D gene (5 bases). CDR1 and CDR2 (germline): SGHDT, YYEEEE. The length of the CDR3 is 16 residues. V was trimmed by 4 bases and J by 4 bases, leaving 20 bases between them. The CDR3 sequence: CASSHLLEEGFTEAFF. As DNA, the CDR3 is TGTGCCAGCAGCCATTTGCTAGAGGAGGGGTTCACTGAAGCTTTCTTT.

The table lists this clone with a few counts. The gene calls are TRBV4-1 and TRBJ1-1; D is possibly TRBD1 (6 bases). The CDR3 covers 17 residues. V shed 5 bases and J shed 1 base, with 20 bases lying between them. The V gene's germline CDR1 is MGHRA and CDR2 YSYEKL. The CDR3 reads CASSGWGYIQGNTEAFF. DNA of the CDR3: TGCGCCAGCAGCGGATGGGGGTACATACAGGGGAACACTGAAGCTTTCTTT.

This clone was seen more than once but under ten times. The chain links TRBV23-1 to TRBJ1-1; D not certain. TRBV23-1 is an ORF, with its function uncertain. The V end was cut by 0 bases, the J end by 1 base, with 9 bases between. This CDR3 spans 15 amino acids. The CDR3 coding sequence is TGCGCCAGCAGTCAATCGACGGGGAGGAACACTGAAGCTTTCTTT. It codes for CASSQSTGRNTEAFF.

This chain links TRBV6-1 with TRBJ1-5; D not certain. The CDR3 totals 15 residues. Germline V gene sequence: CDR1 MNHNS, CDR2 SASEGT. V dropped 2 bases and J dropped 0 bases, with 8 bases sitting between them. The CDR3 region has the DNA TGTGCCAGCAGTGAATGGGCAGATAGCAATCAGCCCCAGCATTTT. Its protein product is CASSEWADSNQPQHF.

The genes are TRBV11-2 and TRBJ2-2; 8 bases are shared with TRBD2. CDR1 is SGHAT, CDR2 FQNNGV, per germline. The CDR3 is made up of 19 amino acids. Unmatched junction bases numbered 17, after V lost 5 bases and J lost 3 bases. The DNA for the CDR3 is TGTGCCAGCAGCGCAGTCCCCAAGACTAGCGCTTTGGACACCGGGGAGCTGTTTTTT. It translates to CASSAVPKTSALDTGELFF.

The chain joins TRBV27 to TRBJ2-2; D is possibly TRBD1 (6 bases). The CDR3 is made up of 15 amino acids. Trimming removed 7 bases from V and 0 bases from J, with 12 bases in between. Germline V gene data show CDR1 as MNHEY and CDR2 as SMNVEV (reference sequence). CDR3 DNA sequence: TGTGCCAGCACCGGGGACACTGCGAACACCGGGGAGCTGTTTTTT. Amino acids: CASTGDTANTGELFF.

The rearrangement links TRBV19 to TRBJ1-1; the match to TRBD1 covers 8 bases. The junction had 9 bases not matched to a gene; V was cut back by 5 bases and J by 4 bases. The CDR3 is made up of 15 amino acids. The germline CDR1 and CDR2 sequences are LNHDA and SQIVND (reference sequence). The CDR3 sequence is CASSPPTGVGTEAFF. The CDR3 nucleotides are TGTGCCAGTAGTCCCCCGACAGGGGTGGGCACTGAAGCTTTCTTT.

The CDR3 loop reads CASSLSQGVIGGELFF. In DNA, the CDR3 is TGTGCCAGCAGCTTAAGCCAAGGGGTGATAGGCGGGGAGCTGTTTTTT. V usage is TRBV2 and J usage is TRBJ2-2, with D possibly matching TRBD1 (5 bases). Trimming left V 6 bases short and J 7 bases short, with 21 bases between. Per the germline V gene, CDR1 is SNHLY and CDR2 is FYNNEI. The CDR3 is 16 amino acids.

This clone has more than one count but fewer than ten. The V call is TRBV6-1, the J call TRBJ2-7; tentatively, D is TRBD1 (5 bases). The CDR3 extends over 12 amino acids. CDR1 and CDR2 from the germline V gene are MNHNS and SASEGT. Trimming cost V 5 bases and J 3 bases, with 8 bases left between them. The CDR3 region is CASSPQVYEQYF. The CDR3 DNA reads TGTGCCAGCAGTCCACAGGTCTACGAGCAGTACTTC.

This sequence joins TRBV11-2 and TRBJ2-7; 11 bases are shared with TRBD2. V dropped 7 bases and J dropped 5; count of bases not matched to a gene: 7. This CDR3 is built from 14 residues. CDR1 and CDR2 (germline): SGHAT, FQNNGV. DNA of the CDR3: TGTGCCAGCACCAAACTAGCGGGAGTCAACGAGCAGTACTTC. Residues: CASTKLAGVNEQYF.

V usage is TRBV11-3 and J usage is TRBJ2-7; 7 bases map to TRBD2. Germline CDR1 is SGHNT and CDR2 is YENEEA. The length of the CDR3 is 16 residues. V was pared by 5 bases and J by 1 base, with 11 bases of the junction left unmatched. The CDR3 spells CASSRRAGAASYEQYF. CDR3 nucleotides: TGTGCCAGCAGCCGAAGGGCGGGAGCTGCATCCTACGAGCAGTACTTC.